These 8 T cell receptor delta chains were all obtained from the same sample, sequenced in a study of DNA immune sequencing with unique molecular identifiers (dated by TCRdb to about 2020). Library method: multiplex PCR. This sample was sequenced with an Illumina MiniSeq. A 32-plex assay with primers for all 8 TRDV and 4 TRDJ genes covering the CDR3 was used to amplify genomic DNA. A 12-nucleotide UMI was attached over about 3 barcoding PCR cycles, and a second PCR was then run with Illumina adapter primers. TCRdb reanalyzed the public reads with the CATT caller, and identical DNA sequences were merged afterwards. In all, the sample holds just over 1,500 delta-chain clones, and approximately 13% of those were seen once. The ten largest clones take up roughly 54% of the sample. Source material: gamma-delta T cells enriched from blood buffy coat, or unenriched PBMCs (not recorded which). These TCRs come from a human donor in good health.

To note about this clone: TCRdb lists the protein of a much larger clone for this DNA, which differs at residue 3, so this is likely a read error; the protein given here is translated from the DNA itself. In DNA form, the CDR3 reads TGTGCCAGTGACACCGTCGCTACTGGGGGATACGGAGGGTACACCGATAAACTCATCTTT. Translated, it gives CASDTVATGGYGGYTDKLIF. The chain couples TRDV2 to TRDJ1; 13 bases align to TRDD3. This CDR3 spans 20 amino acids. Germline V CDR1 and CDR2: GEAIGNYY, EKD.

Worth noting for this clone: The protein that TCRdb holds for this DNA derives from a much larger clone and differs from the translated DNA at residue 3, which likely indicates a read error; the protein shown here is translated from the DNA. V is TRDV2 and J is TRDJ3, with D unresolved. The germline V gene encodes CDR1 GEAIGNYY and CDR2 EKD. The CDR3 is made up of 19 amino acids. CDR3 sequence (DNA): TGTGCCCGTGACCAAATCAAGGAGGAGCCCTCCTGGGACACCCGACAGATGTTTTTC. Amino acid sequence: CARDQIKEEPSWDTRQMFF.

A word on this clone: This DNA's translation differs at residue 18 from TCRdb's protein, which comes from a much larger clone; a read error is likely, and the protein shown is translated from the DNA. The rearrangement uses TRDV2 and TRDJ1; TRDD2 matches 8 bases. CDR3 length: 20 amino acids. Per the germline V gene, CDR1 is GEAIGNYY and CDR2 is EKD. CDR3 loop: CACDALPTSLGIKGIDKFIF. Written as DNA, the CDR3 is TGTGCCTGTGACGCTCTTCCTACGTCTCTGGGAATAAAGGGGATCGATAAATTCATCTTT.

In regard to this clone: It differs at one base from a far larger clone, so likely a read error. The V call is TRDV2, the J call TRDJ1; 7 bases align to TRDD3. CDR1 is GEAIGNYY, CDR2 EKD, per germline. The length of the CDR3 is 18 residues. In DNA form, the CDR3 reads TGTGCCTGTGACACCGTAGGAGGTGGGGATATCCGATCCGATAAATTCATCTTT. Translating gives CACDTVGGGDIRSDKFIF.

Regarding this clone: TCRdb's entry gives the protein of a much larger clone, which mismatches this DNA's translation at residue 3, likely from a read error; the protein reported here is translated from the DNA. V usage is TRDV2 and J usage is TRDJ2, with TRDD3 as a possible D gene (6 bases). In germline, CDR1 is GEAIGNYY, CDR2 EKD. The CDR3 has 17 amino acids. The CDR3 loop is CASDTGLGGPEAAQLFF. CDR3 bases: TGTGCCTCTGACACCGGGCTAGGGGGACCCGAGGCAGCACAACTCTTCTTT.

This clone was seen a few times. The rearrangement joins TRDV1 to TRDJ2; the match to TRDD3 covers 7 bases. This CDR3 region has 17 residues. The germline CDR1 and CDR2 sequences are TSWWSYY and QGS. The V and J ends lost 0 bases and 2 bases, in that order; junction bases with no gene match: 6. The CDR3 sequence: CALGELPVLGLTAQLFF. CDR3 coding DNA: TGTGCTCTTGGGGAACTTCCCGTACTGGGGTTGACAGCACAACTCTTCTTT.

Only a few counts were recorded for this clone. TCRdb's listed protein matches a much larger clone and diverges from this DNA's translation at residue 12, likely through a read error; the protein shown comes from the DNA. J is TRDJ1 and V is TRDV2; TRDD3 agrees at 7 bases. Germline CDR1 and CDR2: GEAIGNYY and EKD. CDR3 length: 15 amino acids. In DNA, the CDR3 is TGTGCCTGTGACCTACTGGGGACAGACACCGATAACCTCATCTTT. Translated: CACDLLGTDTDNLIF.

By frequency in the sample, this clone is large. This CDR3 is also generated by other DNA sequences in the sample. The chain links TRDV2 to TRDJ3, with 7 bases fitting TRDD3. V lost 1 base and J lost 0; bases outside the gene matches: 5. The CDR3 covers 18 residues. Per germline, CDR1 GEAIGNYY and CDR2 EKD. CDR3 sequence: CACDTLLGSSWDTRQMFF. For the CDR3, the DNA is TGTGCCTGTGACACTCTACTGGGGAGCTCCTGGGACACCCGACAGATGTTTTTC.